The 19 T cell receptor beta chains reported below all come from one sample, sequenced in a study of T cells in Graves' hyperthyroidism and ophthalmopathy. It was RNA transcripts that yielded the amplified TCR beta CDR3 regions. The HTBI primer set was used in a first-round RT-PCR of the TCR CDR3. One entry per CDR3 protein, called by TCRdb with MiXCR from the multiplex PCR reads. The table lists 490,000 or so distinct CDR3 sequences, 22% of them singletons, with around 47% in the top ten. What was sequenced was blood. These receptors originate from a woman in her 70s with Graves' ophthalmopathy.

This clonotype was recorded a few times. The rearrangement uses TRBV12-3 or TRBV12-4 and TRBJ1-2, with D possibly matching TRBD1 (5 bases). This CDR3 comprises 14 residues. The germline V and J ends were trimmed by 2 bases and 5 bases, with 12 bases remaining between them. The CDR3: CASSLNRLGYGYTF. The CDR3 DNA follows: TGTGCCAGCAGTTTAAACAGGCTGGGGTATGGCTACACCTTC.

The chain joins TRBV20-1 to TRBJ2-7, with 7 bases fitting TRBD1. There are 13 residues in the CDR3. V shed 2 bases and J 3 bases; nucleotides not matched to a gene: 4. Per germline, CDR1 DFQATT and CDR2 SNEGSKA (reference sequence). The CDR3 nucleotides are TGCAGTGCTAGACAGGGGGTGAACTACGAGCAGTACTTC. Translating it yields CSARQGVNYEQYF.

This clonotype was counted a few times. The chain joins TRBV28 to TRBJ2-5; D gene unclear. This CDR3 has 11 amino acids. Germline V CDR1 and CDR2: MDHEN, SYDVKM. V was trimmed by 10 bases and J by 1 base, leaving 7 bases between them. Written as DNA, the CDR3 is TGTGCCATTGGTTCCCAAGAGACCCAGTACTTC. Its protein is CAIGSQETQYF.

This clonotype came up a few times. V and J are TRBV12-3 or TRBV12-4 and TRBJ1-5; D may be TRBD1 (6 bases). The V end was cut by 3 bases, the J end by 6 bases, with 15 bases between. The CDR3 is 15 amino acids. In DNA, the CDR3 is TGTGCCAGCAGTTTCTTCCTACAGGGTAGTCAGCCCCAGCATTTT. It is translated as CASSFFLQGSQPQHF.

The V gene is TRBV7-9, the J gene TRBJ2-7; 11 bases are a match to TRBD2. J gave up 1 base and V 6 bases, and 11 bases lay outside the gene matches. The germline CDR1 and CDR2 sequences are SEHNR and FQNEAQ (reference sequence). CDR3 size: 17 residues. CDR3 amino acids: CASSGGSGRALSYEQYF. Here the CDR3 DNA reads TGTGCCAGCAGTGGGGGTAGCGGGAGGGCCTTGTCCTACGAGCAGTACTTC.

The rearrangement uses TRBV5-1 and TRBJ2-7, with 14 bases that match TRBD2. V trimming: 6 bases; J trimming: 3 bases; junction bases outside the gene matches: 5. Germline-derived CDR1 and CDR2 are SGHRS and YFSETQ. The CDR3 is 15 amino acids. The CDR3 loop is CASTRGLAGVYEQYF. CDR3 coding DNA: TGCGCCAGCACGAGGGGACTAGCGGGAGTCTACGAGCAGTACTTC.

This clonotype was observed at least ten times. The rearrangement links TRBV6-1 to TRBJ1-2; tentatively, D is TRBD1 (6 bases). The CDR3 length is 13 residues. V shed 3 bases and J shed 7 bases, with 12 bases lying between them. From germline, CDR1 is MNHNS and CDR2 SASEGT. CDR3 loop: CASSEAGASGYTF. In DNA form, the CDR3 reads TGTGCCAGCAGTGAGGCGGGGGCCAGTGGCTACACCTTC.

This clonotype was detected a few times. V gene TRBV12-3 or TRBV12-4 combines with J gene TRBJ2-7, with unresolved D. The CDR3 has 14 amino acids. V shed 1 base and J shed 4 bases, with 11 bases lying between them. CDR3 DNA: TGTGCCAGCAGTTTAGGACGAAATGGATACGAGCAGTACTTC. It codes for CASSLGRNGYEQYF.

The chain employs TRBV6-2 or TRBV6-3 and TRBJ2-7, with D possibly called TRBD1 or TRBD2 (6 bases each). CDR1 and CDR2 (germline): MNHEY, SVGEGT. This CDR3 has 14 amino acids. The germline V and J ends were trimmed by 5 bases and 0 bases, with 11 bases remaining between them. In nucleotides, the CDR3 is TGTGCCAGCAGTGGGAGGACAGCCTCCTACGAGCAGTACTTC. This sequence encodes CASSGRTASYEQYF.

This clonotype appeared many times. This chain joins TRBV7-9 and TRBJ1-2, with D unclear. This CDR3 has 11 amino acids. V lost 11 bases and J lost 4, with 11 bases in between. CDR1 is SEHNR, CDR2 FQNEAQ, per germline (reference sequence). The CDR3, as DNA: TGTGCCGCTAAAGGAACCTATGGCTACACCTTC. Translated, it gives CAAKGTYGYTF.

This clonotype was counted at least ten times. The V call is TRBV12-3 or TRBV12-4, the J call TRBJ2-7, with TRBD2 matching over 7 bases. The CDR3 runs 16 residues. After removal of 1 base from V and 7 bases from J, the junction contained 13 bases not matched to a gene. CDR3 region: CASSLGRTRVGEEQYF. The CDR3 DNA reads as TGTGCCAGCAGTTTAGGTAGGACTAGAGTCGGAGAAGAGCAGTACTTC.

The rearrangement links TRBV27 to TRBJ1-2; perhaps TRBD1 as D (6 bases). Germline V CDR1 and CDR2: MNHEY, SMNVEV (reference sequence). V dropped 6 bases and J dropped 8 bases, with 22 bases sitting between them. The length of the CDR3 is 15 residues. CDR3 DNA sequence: TGTGCCAGCAGCGACAGATGGACAGCCGAGGGGGGCTACACCTTC. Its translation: CASSDRWTAEGGYTF.

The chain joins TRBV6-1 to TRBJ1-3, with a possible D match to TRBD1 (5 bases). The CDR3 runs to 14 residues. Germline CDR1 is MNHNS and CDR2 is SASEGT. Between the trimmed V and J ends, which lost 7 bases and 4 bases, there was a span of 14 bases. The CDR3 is CASIWQGYGNTIYF. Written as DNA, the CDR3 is TGTGCCAGCATATGGCAGGGCTACGGAAACACCATATATTTT.

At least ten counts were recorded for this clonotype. The CDR3 coding sequence is TGTGCCATCAGTTGGACAGGGGGCACTGAAGCTTTCTTT. Translated: CAISWTGGTEAFF. The chain recombines TRBV10-3 with TRBJ1-1; 10 bases are a match to TRBD1. CDR1 and CDR2 (germline): ENHRY, SYGVKD. The CDR3 contains 13 residues. The V segment lost 5 bases and the J segment 4 bases; nucleotides outside the gene matches: 1.

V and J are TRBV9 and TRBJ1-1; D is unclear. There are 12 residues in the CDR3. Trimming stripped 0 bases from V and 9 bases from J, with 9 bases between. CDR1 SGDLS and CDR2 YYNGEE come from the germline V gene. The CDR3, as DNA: TGTGCCAGCAGCGTAGTGGCAGGCCAAGCTTTCTTT. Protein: CASSVVAGQAFF.

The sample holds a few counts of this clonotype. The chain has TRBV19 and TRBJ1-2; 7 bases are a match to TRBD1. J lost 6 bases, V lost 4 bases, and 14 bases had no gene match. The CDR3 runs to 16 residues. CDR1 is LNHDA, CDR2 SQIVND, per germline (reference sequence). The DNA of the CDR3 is TGTGCCAGTAGTACGATGACAGGGTACACCCGAGATGGCTACACCTTC. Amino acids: CASSTMTGYTRDGYTF.

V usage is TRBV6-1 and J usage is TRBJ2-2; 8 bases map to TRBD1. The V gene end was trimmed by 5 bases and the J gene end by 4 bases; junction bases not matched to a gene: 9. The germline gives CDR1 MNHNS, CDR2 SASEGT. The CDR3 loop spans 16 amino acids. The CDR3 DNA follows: TGTGCCAGCAGTTTCGCCGGACAGGGTAGCACCGGGGAGCTGTTTTTT. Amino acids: CASSFAGQGSTGELFF.

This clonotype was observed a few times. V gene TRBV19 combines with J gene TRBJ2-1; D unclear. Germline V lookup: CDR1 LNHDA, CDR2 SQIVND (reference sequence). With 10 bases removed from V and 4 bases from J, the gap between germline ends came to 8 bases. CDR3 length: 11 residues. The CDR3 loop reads CATRFYNEQFF. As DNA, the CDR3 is TGTGCCACCCGTTTTTACAATGAGCAGTTCTTC.

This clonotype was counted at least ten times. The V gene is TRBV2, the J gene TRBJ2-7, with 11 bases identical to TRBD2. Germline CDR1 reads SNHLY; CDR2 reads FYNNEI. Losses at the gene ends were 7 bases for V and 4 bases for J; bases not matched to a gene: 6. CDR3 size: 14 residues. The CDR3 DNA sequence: TGTGCCAGCAAGACCGGGACTAGCGGTTACGAGCAGTACTTC. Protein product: CASKTGTSGYEQYF.